The 9 T cell receptor beta chains given below trace back to one sample, sequenced in a study of early T cells in non-severe SARS-CoV-2 infection. TCRdb analysed the 5' RACE reads with MiXCR anew, one entry per CDR3 protein. The table records about 52,000 distinct CDR3 sequences, 6% to 7% of them present only once. Sequencing was done on a sample of whole blood. The receptors stem from an adult who was a healthcare worker with PCR-confirmed SARS-CoV-2 infection or an uninfected control (not recorded which).

The V call is TRBV3-1, the J call TRBJ2-7; 8 bases line up with TRBD1. CDR3 length: 14 amino acids. J lost 7 bases, V lost 4 bases, and 9 bases had no gene match. The V gene's germline CDR1 is LGHDT and CDR2 YNNKEL (reference sequence). The chain's CDR3 is CASSPGTGSFEQYF. The CDR3 bases are TGTGCCAGCAGCCCCGGGACAGGCTCGTTTGAGCAGTACTTC.

In this sample, this clonotype turned up a few times. The rearrangement uses TRBV7-2 and TRBJ2-3; no clear D. With 0 bases removed from V and 8 bases from J, the gap between germline ends came to 12 bases. Per germline, CDR1 SGHTA and CDR2 FQGNSA. The length of the CDR3 is 14 residues. As DNA, the CDR3 is TGTGCCAGCAGCTTAGCCGCGACCCGGAGTACGCAGTATTTT. It encodes CASSLAATRSTQYF.

The rearrangement links TRBV7-2 to TRBJ2-2; D gene uncertain. With 5 bases removed from V and 11 bases from J, the gap between germline ends came to 15 bases. Germline CDR1 reads SGHTA; CDR2 reads FQGNSA. This CDR3 is 13 amino acids long. DNA of the CDR3: TGTGCCAGCAGCGCTTCGTCCACCCGAGAGCTGTTTTTT. Translated, it gives CASSASSTRELFF.

At least ten counts were recorded for this clonotype. The V and J genes are TRBV7-2 and TRBJ1-5; D is unclear. The CDR3 is 15 amino acids. Between the trimmed V and J ends, which lost 6 bases and 0 bases, there was a span of 12 bases. The V gene's germline CDR1 is SGHTA and CDR2 FQGNSA. CDR3 residues: CASRPYGFSNQPQHF. CDR3 DNA sequence: TGTGCCAGCAGACCTTACGGTTTTAGCAATCAGCCCCAGCATTTT.

This clonotype has more than one count but fewer than ten. The chain is built from TRBV7-9 and TRBJ1-2; no clear D. With 1 base removed from V and 6 bases from J, the gap between germline ends came to 12 bases. CDR1 is SEHNR, CDR2 FQNEAQ, per germline (reference sequence). The CDR3 is 14 residues long. The CDR3, as DNA: TGTGCCAGCAGCTTAGAAGCCGTATCAAATGGCTACACCTTC. This gives the protein CASSLEAVSNGYTF.

The chain couples TRBV20-1 to TRBJ2-1; D ambiguous. Germline V gene lookup returns CDR1 DFQATT and CDR2 SNEGSKA (reference sequence). The germline V and J ends were trimmed by 2 bases and 1 base, with 9 bases remaining between them. The CDR3 is made up of 14 amino acids. CDR3 sequence: CSARSSLSYNEQFF. The CDR3 bases are TGCAGTGCTAGATCCAGCTTATCCTACAATGAGCAGTTCTTC.

Many counts were recorded for this clonotype. This chain connects TRBV11-2 to TRBJ2-1, with no clear D. The CDR3 consists of 15 residues. Germline CDR1 is SGHAT and CDR2 is FQNNGV. V lost 5 bases, J lost 8 bases, and 19 bases lay in between. Here the CDR3 DNA reads TGTGCCAGCAGCCCCCGGACCTCGATTTTCGATGAGCAGTTCTTC. Protein: CASSPRTSIFDEQFF.

This clonotype was observed at least ten times. The chain links TRBV23-1 to TRBJ2-7; no definite D call. TRBV23-1 is treated as an ORF (open reading frame) with a function not yet certain. The CDR3 is 15 amino acids. Deletions cut 3 bases from V and 3 bases from J, with 15 bases between. This CDR3 reads CASSHWAGPVYEQYF. CDR3 nucleotides: TGCGCCAGCAGTCATTGGGCAGGTCCCGTCTACGAGCAGTACTTC.

The CDR3 DNA reads as TGTGCCAGCAGCGCGGTGACAGGGGACTTCGAGCAGTACTTC. Its translation: CASSAVTGDFEQYF. The chain has TRBV5-5 and TRBJ2-7, with TRBD1 matching 8 bases. CDR3 length: 14 residues. CDR1 and CDR2 (germline): SGHKS, YYEKEE (reference sequence). V lost 4 bases and J lost 6; bases outside the gene matches: 9.